This TCR beta chain was documented in a study of blood T cell repertoires in COVID-19. The overall study: Whether acute or convalescent, the COVID-19 samples came from the United States, Italy and Spain. PBMCs, B-cell-depleted T cells, or T cells provided the cDNA or gDNA that made up the material.

Germline CDR1 reads LNHNV; CDR2 reads YYDKDF (reference sequence). CDR3 length equals 14 residues. V was shortened by 0 bases and J by 7 bases, with 10 bases between the two germline ends. How the authors handled the data: By means of reference gene primer amplification, nucleated cell counts were estimated. This table comes from immunoSEQ multiplex PCR, and its TCRdb copy is limited to in-frame clones, with some not included. That table gives V, J and clone size, and the DNA gave D and trimming. The table lists about 130,000 clones, approximately 82% of them singletons, with approximately 8.7% in the top ten.

This clonotype was sampled from a middle-aged man with active or convalescent COVID-19. Sequencing used peripheral blood. This chain connects TRBV15 to TRBJ2-1; D gene ambiguous. The CDR3 loop is CATSRESIVNEQFF. The DNA for the CDR3 is TGTGCCACCAGCAGAGAATCGATAGTAAATGAGCAGTTCTTC.